The 18 T cell receptor beta chains below come from one sample, sequenced in a study of cytotoxic CD8 clonotypes in ibrutinib-treated CLL. Method: immunoSEQ multiplex PCR; TCRdb's copy keeps in-frame clones and lacks some. The sample includes 270,000 or so clones, less than 85% of them seen just once. The starting material was PBMCs, obtained at disease progression, from a patient treated with ibrutinib. These receptors were taken from a human donor with chronic lymphocytic leukemia.

This clone was counted between two and nine times. This chain joins TRBV5-1 and TRBJ2-1; 10 bases map to TRBD2. The CDR3 is 19 amino acids. Per germline, CDR1 SGHRS and CDR2 YFSETQ. V lost 1 base, J lost 5 bases, and 15 bases stayed unmatched. The CDR3 sequence is CASSLTRHLTSGSDNEQFF. For the CDR3, the DNA is TGCGCCAGCAGCTTGACGCGGCACTTGACTAGCGGGTCGGACAATGAGCAGTTCTTC.

The CDR3 here is CASSVAPGNGYTF. CDR3 bases: TGTGCCAGCAGCGTTGCACCCGGCAATGGCTACACCTTC. The V call is TRBV9, the J call TRBJ1-2; no definite D call. The CDR3 runs to 13 residues. The germline V and J ends were trimmed by 2 bases and 6 bases, with 11 bases remaining between them. Germline values: CDR1 SGDLS, CDR2 YYNGEE.

The genes are TRBV4-3 and TRBJ2-4; D may be TRBD1 (5 bases). V lost 0 bases and J lost 6, with 12 bases in between. Germline loops: CDR1 LGHNA, CDR2 YSLEER. There are 15 residues in the CDR3. The CDR3 DNA is TGCGCCAGCAGCCAAGATTTAGGGGTAGGAAACATTCAGTACTTC. Protein product: CASSQDLGVGNIQYF.

The chain joins TRBV15 to TRBJ1-1, with 7 bases that match TRBD1. The CDR3 runs 13 residues. J lost 2 bases, V lost 7 bases, and 4 bases had no gene match. Germline values: CDR1 LNHNV, CDR2 YYDKDF (reference sequence). DNA of the CDR3: TGTGCCACCACGACAGGGCGCAACACTGAAGCTTTCTTT. Translating gives CATTTGRNTEAFF.

This sequence joins TRBV5-1 and TRBJ2-7; tentatively, D is TRBD1 (5 bases). This CDR3 has 15 amino acids. Per the germline V gene, CDR1 is SGHRS and CDR2 is YFSETQ. V was cut by 0 bases and J by 2 bases, with 12 bases left in between. CDR3 sequence: CASSLEPGSTYEQYF. CDR3 DNA sequence: TGCGCCAGCAGCTTGGAGCCAGGGTCCACCTACGAGCAGTACTTC.

CDR3 protein: CASSQEGTSGYYNEQFF. The CDR3 bases are TGTGCCAGCAGCCAAGAGGGGACTAGCGGGTACTACAATGAGCAGTTCTTC. This rearrangement joins TRBV4-2 to TRBJ2-1, with 12 bases fitting TRBD2. Germline V lookup: CDR1 LGHNA, CDR2 YNFKEQ. The ends lost 0 bases at V and 3 bases at J; junction bases unmatched: 3. The CDR3 extends over 17 amino acids.

This chain uses TRBV15 with TRBJ1-5, with TRBD1 identical over 7 bases. The CDR3 is made up of 15 amino acids. J was trimmed by 1 base and V by 2 bases; bases with no gene match: 2. Germline V lookup: CDR1 LNHNV, CDR2 YYDKDF (reference sequence). CDR3 sequence: CATSRRTGSNQPQHF. DNA of the CDR3: TGTGCCACCAGCAGAAGGACAGGCAGCAATCAGCCCCAGCATTTT.

This chain joins TRBV10-2 and TRBJ2-1, with 8 bases that match TRBD2. The CDR3 runs to 13 residues. Losses at the gene ends were 6 bases for V and 7 bases for J; bases not matched to a gene: 5. The germline gives CDR1 WSHSY, CDR2 SAAADI. CDR3 DNA: TGCGCCAGCAGGAGCGGGAGTAAAAATGAGCAGTTCTTC. This translates into CASRSGSKNEQFF.

This clone was recorded once. V usage is TRBV7-2 and J usage is TRBJ2-1; a weak D match, TRBD2 (6 bases). This CDR3 has 16 amino acids. Germline V gene lookup returns CDR1 SGHTA and CDR2 FQGNSA. V shed 1 base and J shed 5 bases, with 15 bases lying between them. In DNA, the CDR3 is TGTGCCAGCAGCTTAGAGTATAGGTGGGGGGACAATGAGCAGTTCTTC. It is translated as CASSLEYRWGDNEQFF.

This chain links TRBV20-1 with TRBJ1-2; D not resolved. Germline V gives CDR1 DFQATT, CDR2 SNEGSKA (reference sequence). The ends were cut back, 3 bases at V and 7 bases at J, with 9 bases in the middle. The CDR3 totals 11 residues. The CDR3 loop is CSARQEGGYTF. The CDR3 coding sequence is TGCAGTGCTAGGCAGGAGGGTGGCTACACCTTC.

This clone was observed a handful of times. The genes are TRBV21-1 and TRBJ2-7; TRBD1 reflects the table's D call only, with no check against the DNA. TRBV21-1 is termed a pseudogene. The CDR3 runs to 16 residues. The CDR3 nucleotides are TGTGCCAGCAGCTCACACCTGGGGACAGGGCGGTGCGAGCAGTACTTC. It translates to CASSSHLGTGRCEQYF.

The rearrangement joins TRBV6-5 to TRBJ2-7, with D perhaps given as TRBD1 or TRBD2 (5 bases each). The CDR3 extends over 15 amino acids. V was pared by 0 bases and J by 0 bases, with 9 bases between. CDR1 is MNHEY, CDR2 SVGAGI, per germline. The CDR3 loop is CASSYSRGSSYEQYF. The CDR3 DNA is TGTGCCAGCAGTTACTCGAGGGGCAGCTCCTACGAGCAGTACTTC.

This rearrangement joins TRBV10-2 to TRBJ1-2; TRBD1 matches at 7 bases. J was trimmed by 0 bases and V by 2 bases; bases with no gene match: 12. This CDR3 is 18 amino acids long. The germline CDR1 and CDR2 sequences are WSHSY and SAAADI. The CDR3 bases are TGCGCCAGCAGTGAGCCCCTCGGGACAGTTAGACCTAACTATGGCTACACCTTC. Protein product: CASSEPLGTVRPNYGYTF.

The J gene is TRBJ2-3, the V gene TRBV5-4; D gene uncertain. The CDR3 is 15 amino acids. V was pared by 2 bases and J by 1 base, with 11 bases between. Per the germline V gene, CDR1 is SGHNT and CDR2 is YYREEE (reference sequence). The CDR3 sequence is CASSFASRGTDTQYF. Written as DNA, the CDR3 is TGTGCCAGCAGCTTTGCTAGTAGAGGCACAGATACGCAGTATTTT.

This chain joins TRBV29-1 and TRBJ2-7, with D uncertain. Germline V lookup: CDR1 SQVTM, CDR2 ANQGSEA. Trimming removed 6 bases at V and 1 base at J, with 4 bases between. The CDR3 is made up of 10 amino acids. The CDR3 nucleotides are TGCAGCGTCCTATCCTACGAGCAGTACTTC. Its translation is CSVLSYEQYF.

This chain connects TRBV15 to TRBJ2-1; D is unclear. Trimming removed 1 base from V and 8 bases from J, with 9 bases in between. The CDR3 totals 13 residues. Germline CDR1 and CDR2: LNHNV and YYDKDF (reference sequence). In nucleotides, the CDR3 is TGTGCCACCAGCAGAGGTAGTCCGGATGAGCAGTTCTTC. This sequence encodes CATSRGSPDEQFF.

This chain links TRBV10-3 with TRBJ2-5; perhaps TRBD1 as D (5 bases). CDR3 length equals 11 residues. Germline values: CDR1 ENHRY, CDR2 SYGVKD. V was pared by 10 bases and J by 1 base, with 7 bases between. Here the CDR3 DNA reads TGTGCCACCCAGGGCCAAGAGACCCAGTACTTC. Its protein is CATQGQETQYF.

This clone was seen only a few times. V and J are TRBV5-1 and TRBJ1-2, with unresolved D. V was trimmed by 0 bases and J by 6 bases, leaving 9 bases between them. This CDR3 comprises 13 residues. Germline CDR1 reads SGHRS; CDR2 reads YFSETQ. The chain's CDR3 is CASSLVQRDGYTF. The CDR3 DNA sequence: TGCGCCAGCAGCTTGGTGCAGAGAGATGGCTACACCTTC.